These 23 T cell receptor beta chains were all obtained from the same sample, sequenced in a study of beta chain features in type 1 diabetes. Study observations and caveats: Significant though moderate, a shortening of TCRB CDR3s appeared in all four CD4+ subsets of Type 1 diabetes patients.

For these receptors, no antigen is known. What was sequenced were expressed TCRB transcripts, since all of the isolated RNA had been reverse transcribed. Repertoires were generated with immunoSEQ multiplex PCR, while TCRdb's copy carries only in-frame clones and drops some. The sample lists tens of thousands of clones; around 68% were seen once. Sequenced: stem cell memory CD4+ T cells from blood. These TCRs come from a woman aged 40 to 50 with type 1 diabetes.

CDR3: CASSRLRGNTGELFF. CDR3 sequence (DNA): TGTGCCAGTAGTAGGCTTCGGGGGAACACCGGGGAGCTGTTTTTT. This rearrangement joins TRBV19 to TRBJ2-2, with D possibly TRBD2 on 5 matching bases. Germline V gene data show CDR1 as LNHDA and CDR2 as SQIVND (reference sequence). V was pared by 4 bases and J by 1 base, with 10 bases between. The CDR3 has 15 amino acids.

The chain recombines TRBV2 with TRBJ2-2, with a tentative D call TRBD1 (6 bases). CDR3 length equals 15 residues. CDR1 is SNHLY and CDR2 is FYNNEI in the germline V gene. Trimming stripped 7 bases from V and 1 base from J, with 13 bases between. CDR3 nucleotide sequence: TGTGCCAGCATGCGGACAGTCGAGAACACCGGGGAGCTGTTTTTT. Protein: CASMRTVENTGELFF. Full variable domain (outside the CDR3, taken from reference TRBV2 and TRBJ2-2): EPEVTQTPSHQVTQMGQEVILRCVPISNHLYFYWYRQILGQKVEFLVSFYNNEISEKSEIFDDQFSVERPDGSNFTLKIRSTKLEDSAMYFCASMRTVENTGELFFGEGSRLTVL.

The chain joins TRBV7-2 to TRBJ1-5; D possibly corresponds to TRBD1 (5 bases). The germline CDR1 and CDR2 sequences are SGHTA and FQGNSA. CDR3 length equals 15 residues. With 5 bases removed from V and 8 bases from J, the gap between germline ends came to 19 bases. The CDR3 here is CASSIQVNTREPQHF. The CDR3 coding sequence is TGTGCCAGCAGCATACAGGTCAACACCCGAGAGCCCCAGCATTTT.

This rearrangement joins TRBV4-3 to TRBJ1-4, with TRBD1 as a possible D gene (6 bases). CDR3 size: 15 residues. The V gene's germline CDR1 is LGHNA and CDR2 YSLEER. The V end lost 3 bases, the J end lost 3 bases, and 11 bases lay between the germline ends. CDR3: CASSQGARANEKLFF. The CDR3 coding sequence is TGCGCCAGCAGCCAGGGGGCGCGGGCTAATGAAAAACTGTTTTTT.

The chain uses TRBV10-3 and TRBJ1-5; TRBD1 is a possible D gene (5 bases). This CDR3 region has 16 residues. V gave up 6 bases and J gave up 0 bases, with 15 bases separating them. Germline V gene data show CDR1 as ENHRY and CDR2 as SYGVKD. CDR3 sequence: CAISRTRDLSNQPQHF. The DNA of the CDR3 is TGTGCCATCAGCCGAACCAGGGATCTTAGCAATCAGCCCCAGCATTTT.

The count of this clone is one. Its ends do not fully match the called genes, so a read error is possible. In DNA form, the CDR3 reads TGTGCTAGCAGCTTAGCGGCTTCTAGCGGGGGGGCCCATGAGCAGTTCTTC. Protein: CASSLAASSGGAHEQFF. The chain links TRBV7-7 to TRBJ2-1; TRBD2 matches 12 bases. CDR1 is SSHAT, CDR2 FNYEAQ, per germline (reference sequence). CDR3 size: 17 residues.

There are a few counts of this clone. CDR3 loop: CSVMASQETQYF. In DNA, the CDR3 is TGCAGCGTTATGGCCAGTCAAGAGACCCAGTACTTC. This chain links TRBV29-1 with TRBJ2-5, with D unresolved. V lost 5 bases and J 2 bases, leaving 9 bases between the germline ends. This CDR3 is 12 amino acids long. CDR1 and CDR2 (germline): SQVTM, ANQGSEA.

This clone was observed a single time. In DNA form, the CDR3 reads TGTGCCAGCAGTCCTGGGACAGGGTCTCACACTGAAGCTTTCTTT. This codes for CASSPGTGSHTEAFF. The chain links TRBV28 to TRBJ1-1, with 9 bases lining up with TRBD1. Germline-derived CDR1 and CDR2 are MDHEN and SYDVKM. CDR3 length: 15 amino acids. Trimming at V came to 5 bases and at J to 3 bases, leaving 7 bases not matched to a gene.

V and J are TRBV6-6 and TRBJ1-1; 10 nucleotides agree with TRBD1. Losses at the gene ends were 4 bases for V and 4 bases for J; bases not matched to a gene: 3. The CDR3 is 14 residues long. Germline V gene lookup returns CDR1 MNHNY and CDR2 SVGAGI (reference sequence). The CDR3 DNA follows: TGTGCCAGCAGTTTCCGGGACAGGGGCACTGAAGCTTTCTTT. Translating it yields CASSFRDRGTEAFF.

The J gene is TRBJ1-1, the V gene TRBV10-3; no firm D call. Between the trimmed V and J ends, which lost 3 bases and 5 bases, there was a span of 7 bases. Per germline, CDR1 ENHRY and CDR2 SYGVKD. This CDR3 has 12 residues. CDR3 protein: CAISDGETEAFF. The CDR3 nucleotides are TGTGCCATCAGTGACGGGGAAACTGAAGCTTTCTTT.

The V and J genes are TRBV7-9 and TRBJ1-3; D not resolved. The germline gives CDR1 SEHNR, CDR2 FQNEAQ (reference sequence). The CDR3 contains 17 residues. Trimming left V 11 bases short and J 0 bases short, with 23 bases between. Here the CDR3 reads CAFTTERSLNSGNTIYF. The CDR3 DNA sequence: TGTGCCTTTACCACGGAGAGGTCCTTAAACTCTGGAAACACCATATATTTT.

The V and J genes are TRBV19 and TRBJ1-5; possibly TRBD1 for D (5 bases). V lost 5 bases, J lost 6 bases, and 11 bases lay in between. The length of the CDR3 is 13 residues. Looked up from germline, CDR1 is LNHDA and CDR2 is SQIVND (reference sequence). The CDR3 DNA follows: TGTGCCAGTAGTCCCGGACACACTCAGCCCCAGCATTTT. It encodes CASSPGHTQPQHF.

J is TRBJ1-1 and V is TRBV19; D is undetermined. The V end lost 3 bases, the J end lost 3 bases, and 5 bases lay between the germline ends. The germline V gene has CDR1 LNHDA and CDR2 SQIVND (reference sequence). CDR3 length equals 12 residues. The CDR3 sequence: CASSMQYTEAFF. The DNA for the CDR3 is TGTGCCAGTAGTATGCAGTACACTGAAGCTTTCTTT.

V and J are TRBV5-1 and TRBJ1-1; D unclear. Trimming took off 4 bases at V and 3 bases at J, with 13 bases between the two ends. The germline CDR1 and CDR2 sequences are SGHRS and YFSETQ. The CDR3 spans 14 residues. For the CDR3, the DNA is TGCGCCAGCAGCACCGGGGAAGGGTACACTGAAGCTTTCTTT. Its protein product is CASSTGEGYTEAFF. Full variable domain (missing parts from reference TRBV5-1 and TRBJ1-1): KAGVTQTPRYLIKTRGQQVTLSCSPISGHRSVSWYQQTPGQGLQFLFEYFSETQRNKGNFPGRFSGRQFSNSRSEMNVSTLELGDSALYLCASSTGEGYTEAFFGQGTRLTVV.

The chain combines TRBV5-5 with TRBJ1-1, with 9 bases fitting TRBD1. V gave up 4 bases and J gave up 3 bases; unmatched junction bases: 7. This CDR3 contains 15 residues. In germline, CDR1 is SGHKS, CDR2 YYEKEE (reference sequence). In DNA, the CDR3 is TGTGCCAGCAGCGCAGGGACAGGGTTGGACACTGAAGCTTTCTTT. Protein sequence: CASSAGTGLDTEAFF.

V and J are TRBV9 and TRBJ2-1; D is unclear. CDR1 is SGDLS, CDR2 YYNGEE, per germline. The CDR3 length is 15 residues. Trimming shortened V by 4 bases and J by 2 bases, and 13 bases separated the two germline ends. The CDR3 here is CASSSTNLAYNEQFF. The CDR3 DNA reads TGTGCCAGCAGCTCAACCAACCTAGCCTACAATGAGCAGTTCTTC.

The CDR3 is CASSQEGSEDRGRSYTF. Here the CDR3 DNA reads TGTGCCAGCAGCCAAGAAGGAAGTGAGGACAGGGGGCGAAGCTACACCTTC. The chain recombines TRBV14 with TRBJ1-2; TRBD1 matches at 11 bases. The V gene's germline CDR1 is SGHDN and CDR2 FVKESK. J was trimmed by 9 bases and V by 0 bases; bases with no gene match: 12. The CDR3 sequence is 17 residues long.

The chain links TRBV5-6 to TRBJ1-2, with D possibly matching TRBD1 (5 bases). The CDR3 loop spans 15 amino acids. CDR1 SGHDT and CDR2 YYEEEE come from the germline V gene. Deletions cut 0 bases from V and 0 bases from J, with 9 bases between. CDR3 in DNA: TGTGCCAGCAGCTTGGGACAGTTATCTAACTATGGCTACACCTTC. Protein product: CASSLGQLSNYGYTF.

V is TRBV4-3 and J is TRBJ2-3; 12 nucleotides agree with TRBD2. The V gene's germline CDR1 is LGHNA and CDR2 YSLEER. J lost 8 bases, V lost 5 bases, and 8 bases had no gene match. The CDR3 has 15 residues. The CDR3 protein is CASSSLAGGTSTQYF. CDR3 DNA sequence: TGCGCCAGCAGCTCACTAGCGGGGGGTACGAGTACGCAGTATTTT.

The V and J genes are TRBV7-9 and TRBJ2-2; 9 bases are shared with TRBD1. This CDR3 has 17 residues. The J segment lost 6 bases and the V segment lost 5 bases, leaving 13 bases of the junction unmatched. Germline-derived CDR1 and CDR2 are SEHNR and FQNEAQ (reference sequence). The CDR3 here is CASSGYYGTGSSGELFF. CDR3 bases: TGTGCCAGCAGCGGATATTACGGGACAGGGAGCTCCGGGGAGCTGTTTTTT. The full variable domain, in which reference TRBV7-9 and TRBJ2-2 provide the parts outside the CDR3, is DTGVSQNPRHKITKRGQNVTFRCDPISEHNRLYWYRQTLGQGPEFLTYFQNEAQLEKSRLLSDRFSAERPKGSFSTLEIQRTEQGDSAMYLCASSGYYGTGSSGELFFGEGSRLTVL.

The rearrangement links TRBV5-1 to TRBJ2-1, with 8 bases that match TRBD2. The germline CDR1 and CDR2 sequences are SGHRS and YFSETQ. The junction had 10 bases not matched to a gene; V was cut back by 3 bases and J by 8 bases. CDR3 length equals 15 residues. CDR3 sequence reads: CASSSGTSAVDEQFF. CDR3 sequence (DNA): TGCGCCAGCAGCTCCGGGACTAGTGCCGTCGATGAGCAGTTCTTC.

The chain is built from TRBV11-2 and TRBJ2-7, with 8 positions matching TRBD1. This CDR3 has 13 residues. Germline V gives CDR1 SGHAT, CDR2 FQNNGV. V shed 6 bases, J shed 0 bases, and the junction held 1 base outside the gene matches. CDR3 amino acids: CASRGQGSYEQYF. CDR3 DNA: TGTGCCAGCAGAGGACAGGGCTCCTACGAGCAGTACTTC.

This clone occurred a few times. CDR3 sequence (DNA): TGTGCCAGCAGCCAAGATCTCCCGGTCCTCTATGGCTACACCTTC. The encoded protein is CASSQDLPVLYGYTF. The rearrangement joins TRBV4-2 to TRBJ1-2; D not certain. The CDR3 spans 15 residues. Germline loops: CDR1 LGHNA, CDR2 YNFKEQ. V shed 0 bases and J shed 4 bases, with 12 bases lying between them.